The 3 T cell receptor beta chains below all came from one sample that was sequenced in a study of identical twins. TCRdb passed the 5' RACE reads through MiXCR, listing each CDR3 protein once. The data show about 690,000 distinct CDR3 sequences, around 6% seen once. The sequenced sample consisted of naive T cells sorted from blood. These receptors all come from a man younger than 35 in good health.

The J gene is TRBJ2-2, the V gene TRBV19; either TRBD1 or TRBD2 may fit D (7 bases each). This CDR3 is 18 amino acids long. With 7 bases removed from V and 0 bases from J, the gap between germline ends came to 21 bases. The V gene's germline CDR1 is LNHDA and CDR2 SQIVND (reference sequence). CDR3 in amino acids: CASTPRATGTTNTGELFF. The CDR3 DNA is TGTGCCAGTACCCCAAGGGCGACAGGGACTACGAACACCGGGGAGCTGTTTTTT. The full variable domain, rest sourced from reference TRBV19 and TRBJ2-2, is DGGITQSPKYLFRKEGQNVTLSCEQNLNHDAMYWYRQDPGQGLRLIYYSQIVNDFQKGDIAEGYSVSREKKESFPLTVTSAQKNPTAFYLCASTPRATGTTNTGELFFGEGSRLTVL.

This clonotype appeared a few times. The chain recombines TRBV20-1 with TRBJ1-5; D is undetermined. V lost 3 bases, J lost 7 bases, and 10 bases lay in between. Per germline, CDR1 DFQATT and CDR2 SNEGSKA (reference sequence). The length of the CDR3 is 12 residues. CDR3 region: CSASDASQPQHF. The CDR3 DNA reads TGCAGTGCTAGTGATGCTAGCCAGCCCCAGCATTTT.

The V gene is TRBV14, the J gene TRBJ2-1; 8 positions agree with TRBD1. The germline gives CDR1 SGHDN, CDR2 FVKESK. The CDR3 consists of 11 residues. Unmatched junction bases numbered 2, after V lost 4 bases and J lost 12 bases. CDR3 DNA sequence: TGTGCCAGCAGCCCTGGACAGGGGCAGTTCTTC. Amino acid sequence: CASSPGQGQFF. Supplemented by reference TRBV14 and TRBJ2-1, the full variable domain reads EAGVTQFPSHSVIEKGQTVTLRCDPISGHDNLYWYRRVMGKEIKFLLHFVKESKQDESGMPNNRFLAERTGGTYSTLKVQPAELEDSGVYFCASSPGQGQFFGPGTRLTVL.